This TCR beta chain originates from a study of shared clonotypes between healthy human individuals. Study observations and caveats: Genetic and exposure-history diversity was limited by the small donor number.

Notes on this clone: Its antigen is currently unknown.

From germline, CDR1 is MDHEN and CDR2 SYDVKM. The V gene lost 5 bases and the J gene lost 3 bases, with 13 bases spanning the gap. This CDR3 is built from 14 residues. Within Nashville, Tennessee resided all donors, each a Caucasian adult. The replicate PCRs on unsorted PBMC were given 250 to 300 ng DNA, which is some 28,000 T cell genomes. Assay used: immunoSEQ multiplex PCR; TCRdb lists only in-frame clones, some missing. In the table there are about 560,000 clones, roughly 79% of which are singletons. The chain combines TRBV28 with TRBJ1-2; D ambiguous. The sequencing input was PBMCs. This TCR came from a middle-aged woman in good health. Some clones in this sample may be carry-over from other donors' samples. Here the CDR3 reads CASSLQVQDYGYTF. CDR3 in DNA: TGTGCCAGCAGTCTCCAGGTTCAGGACTATGGCTACACCTTC.